The TCR beta chain under discussion was sequenced for a study of a mutant IDH1 vaccine in newly diagnosed glioma. This CDR3 is built from 15 residues. Germline V gene sequence: CDR1 SGHTS, CDR2 YDEGEE. Trimming removed 1 base at V and 1 base at J, with 9 bases between. Specified time point: week 23, last vaccination. Topical imiquimod was applied with each vaccine dose, which held 300 ug of mutant IDH1 20-mer peptide. As to this clone: Its target is unknown.

Sequencing used immunoSEQ multiplex PCR; TCRdb keeps in-frame clones, though not all of them. The sample lists some 70,000 clones; roughly 84% were seen once. V gene TRBV5-8 combines with J gene TRBJ1-5, with no clear D. This sample comprised PBMCs, obtained from a glioma patient whose treatment included an IDH1 peptide vaccine. This TCR came from a man younger than 35 with glioma. The CDR3 region is CASSLSGMSNQPQHF. For the CDR3, the DNA is TGTGCCAGCAGCTTGTCGGGAATGAGCAATCAGCCCCAGCATTTT.